Below, 14 T cell receptor beta chains from the same sample are listed, as sequenced in a study of monozygotic twins with inflammatory bowel disease. TCRdb reanalyzed the 5' RACE reads, giving one entry per CDR3 protein sequence and no DNA. This sample contains around 140,000 distinct CDR3 sequences. The sample was blood. Receptor source: a human donor with ulcerative colitis or Crohn's disease, or a healthy co-twin of an affected twin (not recorded which).

The CDR3 loop reads CASSPPEGRDKDNEQFF. This chain links TRBV18 with TRBJ2-1; TCRdb gives TRBD1 as the D gene, but with no DNA this cannot be confirmed. This CDR3 region has 17 residues. The germline gives CDR1 KGHSH, CDR2 LQKENI.

The rearrangement joins TRBV7-6 to TRBJ2-2; TCRdb names TRBD1, which stays unverified in the absence of DNA. The CDR3 is 16 amino acids. Germline V gives CDR1 SGHVS, CDR2 FNYEAQ. The CDR3: CASSLARTGITGELFF.

This chain joins TRBV7-6 and TRBJ1-6. Germline V CDR1 and CDR2: SGHVS, FNYEAQ. The CDR3 runs 15 residues. CDR3 in amino acids: CASRLAGGKYSPLHF.

J is TRBJ2-7 and V is TRBV20-1; TCRdb's assignment of TRBD1 cannot be checked, as there is no DNA. CDR1 and CDR2 from the germline V gene are DFQATT and SNEGSKA (reference sequence). This CDR3 comprises 14 residues. The CDR3 loop is CSAGHRQGFYEQYF.

The rearrangement joins TRBV6-5 to TRBJ1-1. The CDR3 spans 17 residues. Germline V gene lookup returns CDR1 MNHEY and CDR2 SVGAGI. The CDR3 region is CASSYSRWSRQNTEAFF.

The gene calls are TRBV20-1 and TRBJ2-5; the D call of TRBD1 rests on TCRdb alone, since no DNA is present to check it. Germline assignment: CDR1 DFQATT and CDR2 SNEGSKA (reference sequence). This CDR3 comprises 13 residues. CDR3 loop: CSHWRQGRETQYF.

The chain uses TRBV20-1 and TRBJ2-1; TCRdb selects TRBD2, and the lack of DNA leaves this call unchecked. Germline V gene lookup returns CDR1 DFQATT and CDR2 SNEGSKA (reference sequence). The CDR3 runs 15 residues. The chain's CDR3 is CSARDGGGGANEQFF.

The chain combines TRBV5-4 with TRBJ1-5; TCRdb selects TRBD1, and the lack of DNA leaves this call unchecked. The CDR3 has 14 residues. Germline values: CDR1 SGHNT, CDR2 YYREEE (reference sequence). This CDR3 is CASSVDRSNQPQHF.

The chain links TRBV7-7 to TRBJ2-1; TCRdb reports TRBD1, a call that lacks DNA to check it against. CDR3 length: 13 amino acids. Germline CDR1 and CDR2: SSHAT and FNYEAQ (reference sequence). This CDR3 is CASSSGQLNEQFF.

The chain couples TRBV7-3 to TRBJ2-1; the D call from TCRdb, TRBD2, cannot be confirmed without DNA. This CDR3 region has 15 residues. Germline CDR1 is SGHTA and CDR2 is FQGTGA. This chain's CDR3 is CASSLTSGGSNEQFF.

The chain carries TRBV28 and TRBJ2-1; with no DNA, the TCRdb D assignment of TRBD2 cannot be verified. This CDR3 is 19 amino acids long. The germline V gene encodes CDR1 MDHEN and CDR2 SYDVKM. The CDR3 loop is CASSLSGLAGRPSYNEQFF.

The rearrangement links TRBV4-3 to TRBJ2-3; without DNA, the TCRdb call of TRBD2 cannot be checked. Per the germline V gene, CDR1 is LGHNA and CDR2 is YSLEER. This CDR3 spans 17 amino acids. CDR3 amino acids: CASSQEVLAGVSDTQYF.

V is TRBV4-3 and J is TRBJ2-5; with no DNA, the TCRdb D assignment of TRBD1 cannot be verified. The CDR3 contains 15 residues. From germline, CDR1 is LGHNA and CDR2 YSLEER. The CDR3: CASSPGTGGAETQYF.

This sequence joins TRBV7-3 and TRBJ2-2; no DNA is available, so the TRBD1 call from TCRdb remains unchecked. From germline, CDR1 is SGHTA and CDR2 FQGTGA. There are 15 residues in the CDR3. The CDR3 here is CASSPIRGNTGELFF.